The 24 T cell receptor beta chains reported below all come from one sample, sequenced in a study of T cells in Graves' hyperthyroidism and ophthalmopathy. There were TCR beta CDR3 regions amplified from RNA transcripts. First-round RT-PCR of the TCR CDR3 relied on the HTBI primer set. TCRdb re-analysed the multiplex PCR reads in MiXCR, keeping a single row per CDR3 protein. The sample carries about 680,000 distinct CDR3 sequences, about 35% recorded once. The sample was blood. These receptors were obtained from a middle-aged woman with Graves' hyperthyroidism.

Only a few counts were recorded for this clonotype. A much larger clone is a single base away; this may be a read error. The rearrangement uses TRBV29-1 and TRBJ1-1, with 7 bases fitting TRBD1. The CDR3 is 13 residues long. CDR1 is SQVTM and CDR2 is ANQGSEA in the germline V gene. Unmatched junction bases numbered 5, after V lost 7 bases and J lost 0 bases. This chain's CDR3 is CSGRGLVNTEAFF. The CDR3 region has the DNA TGCAGCGGCAGGGGGTTGGTGAACACTGAAGCTTTCTTT.

This clonotype has just a few counts. The rearrangement joins TRBV19 to TRBJ1-5; weak D call: TRBD1 (6 bases). CDR1 and CDR2 (germline): LNHDA, SQIVND (reference sequence). This CDR3 contains 18 residues. Trimming left V 7 bases short and J 4 bases short, with 26 bases between. Written as DNA, the CDR3 is TGTGCCAGTACTCATGATGGCCGAAGGGCAGGGGCAAATCAGCCCCAGCATTTT. It codes for CASTHDGRRAGANQPQHF.

The CDR3 reads CASSLGQVTQPQHF. The CDR3 nucleotides read TGTGCCAGCAGTTTAGGACAGGTAACCCAGCCCCAGCATTTT. The rearrangement links TRBV2 to TRBJ1-5; TRBD1 agrees at 7 bases. This CDR3 comprises 14 residues. The junction had 8 bases not matched to a gene; V was cut back by 5 bases and J by 7 bases. Germline lookup yields CDR1 SNHLY and CDR2 FYNNEI. The variable domain in full, completed from reference TRBV2 and TRBJ1-5, reads EPEVTQTPSHQVTQMGQEVILRCVPISNHLYFYWYRQILGQKVEFLVSFYNNEISEKSEIFDDQFSVERPDGSNFTLKIRSTKLEDSAMYFCASSLGQVTQPQHFGDGTRLSIL.

The chain is built from TRBV9 and TRBJ1-3; D remains unclear. The CDR3 consists of 14 residues. The germline gives CDR1 SGDLS, CDR2 YYNGEE. The ends were cut back, 0 bases at V and 2 bases at J, with 6 bases in the middle. The CDR3 region is CASSVERTGNTIYF. In DNA form, the CDR3 reads TGTGCCAGCAGCGTAGAGAGGACTGGAAACACCATATATTTT.

Points on this clonotype: At one of its ends the junction is not consistent with the germline gene, which may arise from a read error. This rearrangement joins TRBV5-1 to TRBJ1-3; D is perhaps TRBD1 (5 bases). The CDR3 covers 14 residues. Per the germline V gene, CDR1 is SGHRS and CDR2 is YFSETQ. The CDR3 sequence: CATDRGESGNTIYF. The CDR3 nucleotides read TGTGCCACCGATCGGGGGGAAAGTGGAAACACCATATATTTT.

This clonotype was seen repeatedly, ten times or more. This chain uses TRBV10-3 with TRBJ2-2; D is ambiguous. Trimming stripped 6 bases from V and 3 bases from J, with 5 bases between. CDR1 and CDR2 (germline): ENHRY, SYGVKD. CDR3 length: 12 amino acids. The CDR3 is CAISRDTGELFF. The CDR3 DNA reads as TGTGCCATCAGCCGGGACACCGGGGAGCTGTTTTTT.

This clonotype has a handful of counts. The chain recombines TRBV7-9 with TRBJ2-7; 9 positions agree with TRBD1. Germline V lookup: CDR1 SEHNR, CDR2 FQNEAQ (reference sequence). V lost 7 bases to trimming and J lost 1 base; unmatched junction nucleotides: 8. The CDR3 loop spans 15 amino acids. DNA for the CDR3: TGTGCCAGCACCATATCCGGGACAGGGTCCTACGAGCAGTACTTC. Protein: CASTISGTGSYEQYF.

This clonotype was recorded at least ten times. The V and J genes are TRBV10-3 and TRBJ2-2; 8 nucleotides match TRBD1. Trimming at V came to 6 bases and at J to 5 bases, leaving 11 bases not matched to a gene. Germline V gene sequence: CDR1 ENHRY, CDR2 SYGVKD. This CDR3 is built from 16 residues. The CDR3: CAIRNDRGGRTGELFF. The DNA for the CDR3 is TGTGCCATCAGGAACGACAGGGGCGGTCGTACCGGGGAGCTGTTTTTT.

For this clonotype: Just one base apart from a much larger clone, this may be a read error. The chain couples TRBV7-2 to TRBJ1-1; TRBD1 matches at 10 bases. The length of the CDR3 is 15 residues. CDR1 and CDR2 from the germline V gene are SGHTA and FQGNSA. The CDR3 region has the DNA TGTGCCAGCAGCTTGACGGGACAGGGGAGCACTGAAGTTTTCTTT. Its protein is CASSLTGQGSTEVFF. The full variable domain, in which reference TRBV7-2 and TRBJ1-1 provide the parts outside the CDR3, is GAGVSQSPSNKVTEKGKDVELRCDPISGHTALYWYRQSLGQGLEFLIYFQGNSAPDKSGLPSDRFSAERTGGSVSTLTIQRTQQEDSAVYLCASSLTGQGSTEVFFGQGTRLTVV.

The V gene is TRBV6-5, the J gene TRBJ1-5; 9 bases fit TRBD1. CDR1 is MNHEY and CDR2 is SVGAGI in the germline V gene. Trimming took 5 bases from V and 6 from J; bases not matched to a gene: 5. CDR3 size: 14 residues. Written as DNA, the CDR3 is TGTGCCAGCAGTCAACAGGGGGCAAGTCAGCCCCAGCATTTT. Its translation: CASSQQGASQPQHF.

This clonotype was seen ten or more times. This chain uses TRBV4-3 with TRBJ1-5; D not certain. Per the germline V gene, CDR1 is LGHNA and CDR2 is YSLEER. The CDR3 extends over 13 amino acids. The V gene lost 3 bases and the J gene lost 7 bases, with 10 bases spanning the gap. CDR3 coding DNA: TGCGCCAGCAGCCAGTTGTTTGGACAGCCCCAGCATTTT. Its protein product is CASSQLFGQPQHF.

Of note for this clonotype: A much larger clonotype is one base distant, so this may be a read error. The chain is built from TRBV14 and TRBJ1-1; D unclear. The CDR3 runs to 13 residues. Germline V CDR1 and CDR2: SGHDN, FVKESK. The CDR3 region is CVSSRGPNTEAFF. CDR3 coding DNA: TGTGTCAGCAGCCGCGGACCAAACACTGAAGCTTTCTTT.

This clonotype was seen a few times. This chain uses TRBV29-1 with TRBJ1-1; D perhaps matches TRBD1 (6 bases). Trimming removed 7 bases from V and 6 bases from J, with 18 bases in between. The CDR3 runs 13 residues. Per germline, CDR1 SQVTM and CDR2 ANQGSEA. CDR3 coding DNA: TGCAGCGCCGGCGGGGGGGCGTATCCTGAAGCTTTCTTT. This encodes CSAGGGAYPEAFF.

This chain joins TRBV18 and TRBJ1-2; tentatively, D is TRBD1 (6 bases). The V gene's germline CDR1 is KGHSH and CDR2 LQKENI. The CDR3 is 16 amino acids. The germline V and J ends were trimmed by 3 bases and 3 bases, with 17 bases remaining between them. The CDR3 DNA sequence: TGTGCCAGCTCACCGACTGATGGGGGCGAGGACTATGGCTACACCTTC. Protein product: CASSPTDGGEDYGYTF.

The sample holds many counts of this clonotype. The chain recombines TRBV12-3 or TRBV12-4 with TRBJ2-7; D unclear. The CDR3 covers 11 residues. Trimming left V 6 bases short and J 7 bases short, with 10 bases between. The CDR3 DNA follows: TGTGCCAGCAGCCTAGAGACAGAGCAGTACTTC. It is translated as CASSLETEQYF.

This chain joins TRBV5-1 and TRBJ1-1; 9 bases are shared with TRBD1. V gave up 4 bases and J gave up 6 bases; unmatched junction bases: 10. CDR3 size: 15 residues. Germline V lookup: CDR1 SGHRS, CDR2 YFSETQ. This CDR3 is CASSPGTGNGAEAFF. The CDR3 DNA reads as TGCGCCAGCAGCCCCGGGACAGGGAACGGTGCTGAAGCTTTCTTT. The whole variable domain, filled in from reference TRBV5-1 and TRBJ1-1, reads KAGVTQTPRYLIKTRGQQVTLSCSPISGHRSVSWYQQTPGQGLQFLFEYFSETQRNKGNFPGRFSGRQFSNSRSEMNVSTLELGDSALYLCASSPGTGNGAEAFFGQGTRLTVV.

This clonotype showed up just a few times. This chain connects TRBV6-5 to TRBJ2-5, with 9 bases matching TRBD2. Germline CDR1 reads MNHEY; CDR2 reads SVGAGI. The V segment lost 8 bases and the J segment 5 bases; nucleotides outside the gene matches: 9. The CDR3 length is 14 residues. CDR3 residues: CASWADTSGETQYF. CDR3 coding DNA: TGTGCCAGCTGGGCCGACACTAGCGGGGAGACCCAGTACTTC.

This clonotype occurred a few times. The rearrangement uses TRBV7-9 and TRBJ1-2, with a weak D call TRBD1 (6 bases). This CDR3 region has 14 residues. The V gene's germline CDR1 is SEHNR and CDR2 FQNEAQ (reference sequence). Trimming cost V 1 base and J 6 bases, with 12 bases left between them. The CDR3 DNA sequence: TGTGCCAGCAGCTTAGGATACAGGGTGGATGGCTACACCTTC. It codes for CASSLGYRVDGYTF.

This clonotype was seen ten or more times. The CDR3 sequence is CASSLVGAAAFF. The CDR3 DNA reads as TGTGCCAGCAGCTTAGTCGGAGCCGCGGCTTTCTTT. The chain employs TRBV7-2 and TRBJ1-1; D gene ambiguous. CDR1 is SGHTA and CDR2 is FQGNSA in the germline V gene. This CDR3 contains 12 residues. The V end lost 1 base, the J end lost 11 bases, and 11 bases lay between the germline ends.

This clonotype appeared a few times. The CDR3 DNA reads TGTGCCAGTAGCTTACTCGGGACAGTTTATAGCAATCAGCCCCAGCATTTT. Translating it yields CASSLLGTVYSNQPQHF. This rearrangement joins TRBV19 to TRBJ1-5; 7 bases match TRBD1. Germline V gene data show CDR1 as LNHDA and CDR2 as SQIVND (reference sequence). J was trimmed by 0 bases and V by 6 bases; bases with no gene match: 11. The length of the CDR3 is 17 residues.

V is TRBV5-4 and J is TRBJ1-1, with 9 bases fitting TRBD1. Germline CDR1 reads SGHNT; CDR2 reads YYREEE (reference sequence). V shed 5 bases, J shed 7 bases, and the junction held 21 bases outside the gene matches. The CDR3 totals 18 residues. The CDR3 DNA reads TGTGCCAGCAGGGCATCCGGGACAGGGTTTCTGGGATCCAGTGAAGCTTTCTTT. It encodes CASRASGTGFLGSSEAFF. Full variable domain (missing parts from reference TRBV5-4 and TRBJ1-1): ETGVTQSPTHLIKTRGQQVTLRCSSQSGHNTVSWYQQALGQGPQFIFQYYREEENGRGNFPPRFSGLQFPNYSSELNVNALELDDSALYLCASRASGTGFLGSSEAFFGQGTRLTVV.

Note on this clonotype: This may arise from a read error, as a much more abundant clone is one base away. The chain employs TRBV6-5 and TRBJ2-2, with a tentative D call TRBD1 (6 bases). Per the germline V gene, CDR1 is MNHEY and CDR2 is SVGAGI. The CDR3 sequence is 12 residues long. The CDR3 DNA is TGTGCCATCAGTTACAACAGGGTAGAGCTGTTTTTT. Translated, it gives CAISYNRVELFF.

About this clonotype: The CDR3 carries no conserved terminal phenylalanine or tryptophan, so it likely arises from a read error. This chain connects TRBV6-5 to TRBJ2-5; D not certain. The V and J ends lost 4 bases and 4 bases respectively, with 10 bases between them. The germline gives CDR1 MNHEY, CDR2 SVGAGI. This CDR3 has 13 amino acids. The CDR3 sequence: CASSSAGSETQYS. The CDR3 DNA reads TGTGCCAGCAGTTCGGCCGGTTCAGAGACCCAGTACTCC.

This clonotype was detected many times. V is TRBV6-5 and J is TRBJ1-4; D perhaps matches TRBD1 (5 bases). The CDR3 is 15 residues long. Germline V gives CDR1 MNHEY, CDR2 SVGAGI. Trimming removed 2 bases from V and 5 bases from J, with 12 bases in between. The CDR3 DNA reads TGTGCCAGCAGTTACGAGGGGAGCGTCAATGAAAAACTGTTTTTT. Amino acids: CASSYEGSVNEKLFF.